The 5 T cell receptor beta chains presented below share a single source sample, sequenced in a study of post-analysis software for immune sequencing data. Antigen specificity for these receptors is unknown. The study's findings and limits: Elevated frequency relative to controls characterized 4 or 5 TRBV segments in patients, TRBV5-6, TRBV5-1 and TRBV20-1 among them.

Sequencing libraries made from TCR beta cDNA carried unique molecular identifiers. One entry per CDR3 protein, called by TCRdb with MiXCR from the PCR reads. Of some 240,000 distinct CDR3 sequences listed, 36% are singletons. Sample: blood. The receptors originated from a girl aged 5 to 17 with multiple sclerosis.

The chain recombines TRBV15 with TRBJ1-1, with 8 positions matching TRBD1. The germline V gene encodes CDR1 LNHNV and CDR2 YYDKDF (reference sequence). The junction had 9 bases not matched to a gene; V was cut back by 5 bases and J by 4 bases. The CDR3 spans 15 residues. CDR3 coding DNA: TGTGCCACCAGCCCGGACAGGGTACAGTCCACTGAAGCTTTCTTT. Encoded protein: CATSPDRVQSTEAFF.

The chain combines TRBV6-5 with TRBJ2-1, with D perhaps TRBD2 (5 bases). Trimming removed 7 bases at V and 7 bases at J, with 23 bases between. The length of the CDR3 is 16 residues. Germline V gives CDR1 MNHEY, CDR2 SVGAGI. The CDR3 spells CASKAAGLGRRNEQFF. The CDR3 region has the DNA TGTGCCAGCAAAGCCGCTGGCCTCGGCCGGAGGAATGAGCAGTTCTTC.

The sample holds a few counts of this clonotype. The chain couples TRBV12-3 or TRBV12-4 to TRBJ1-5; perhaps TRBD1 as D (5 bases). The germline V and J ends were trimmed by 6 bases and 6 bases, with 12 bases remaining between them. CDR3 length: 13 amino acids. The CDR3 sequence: CASSGQGVQPQHF. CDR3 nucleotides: TGTGCCAGCAGCGGGCAGGGAGTTCAGCCCCAGCATTTT.

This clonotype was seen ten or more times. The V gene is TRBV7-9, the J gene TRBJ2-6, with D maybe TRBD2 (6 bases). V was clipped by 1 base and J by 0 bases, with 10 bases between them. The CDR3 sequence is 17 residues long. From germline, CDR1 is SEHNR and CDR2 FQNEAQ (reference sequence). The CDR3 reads CASSLGGLSSGANVLTF. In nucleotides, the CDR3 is TGTGCCAGCAGCTTAGGGGGACTGTCCTCTGGGGCCAACGTCCTGACTTTC.

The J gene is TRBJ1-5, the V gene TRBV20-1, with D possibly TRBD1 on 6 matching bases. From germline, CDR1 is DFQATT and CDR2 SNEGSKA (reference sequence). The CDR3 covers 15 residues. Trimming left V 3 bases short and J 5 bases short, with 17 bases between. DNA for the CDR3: TGCAGTGCTAGGGGAATAAGACAGGAGTATCAGCCCCAGCATTTT. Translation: CSARGIRQEYQPQHF.